This T cell receptor beta chain originates from a study of blood T cell repertoires in COVID-19. The method was immunoSEQ multiplex PCR; TCRdb's version includes in-frame clones alone and lacks a portion of them. The sample contains more than 300,000 clones, about 87% of which appear only once. Germline assignment: CDR1 SGHAT and CDR2 FQNNGV. The CDR3 loop spans 14 amino acids. Trimming pared 3 bases from V and 0 bases from J, leaving 8 bases between. This TCR derives from a man aged 35 to 55 in a cohort exposed to, infected with or recovered from COVID-19 (not recorded which). The chain carries TRBV11-2 and TRBJ1-2; TRBD1 might be the D (5 bases). Material for sequencing was PBMCs or T cells enriched from blood (not recorded which). The CDR3 sequence: CASSLPTANYGYTF. CDR3 coding DNA: TGTGCCAGCAGCTTGCCGACAGCTAACTATGGCTACACCTTC.